The rows below give T cell receptor beta chains drawn from one sample of a study of T cells in Graves' hyperthyroidism and ophthalmopathy. MiXCR, run by TCRdb on the multiplex PCR reads, gives a single entry per CDR3 protein. The sample holds around 280,000 distinct CDR3 sequences, around 13% seen once. Sample: blood. The receptor source for this set is a woman between 40 and 50 years old with Graves' hyperthyroidism. Each CDR3 is given with its conserved first and last residue. D genes are given only for firm matches. Some rows mark clone size as missing; the rest say once, few, many or name a class of expanded clone.

j_gene: TRBJ2-3
d_gene: NA
v_gene: TRBV7-3
abundance: many
CDR3nt: TGTGCCAGCAGCTCCTCCGGGATAAGCACAGATACGCAGTATTTT
CDR3aa: CASSSSGISTDTQYF

j_gene: TRBJ1-1
d_gene: NA
v_gene: TRBV18
abundance: many
CDR3nt: TGTGCCAGCTCACAACAGGGCACCAACACTGAAGCTTTCTTT
CDR3aa: CASSQQGTNTEAFF

j_gene: TRBJ2-1
d_gene: TRBD1
v_gene: TRBV7-3
abundance: NA
CDR3nt: TGTGCCAGCGGGACAGGGGCCCTCAATGAGCAGTTCTTC
CDR3aa: CASGTGALNEQFF

j_gene: TRBJ1-1
d_gene: TRBD1
v_gene: TRBV19
abundance: many
CDR3nt: TGTGCCAGTAGTATGGGGACAGGACAGGGAAACACTGAAGCTTTCTTT
CDR3aa: CASSMGTGQGNTEAFF

j_gene: TRBJ2-3
d_gene: TRBD1
v_gene: TRBV5-5
abundance: NA
CDR3nt: TGTGCCAGCAGCTTGGAGGGACAGGGGATCGTTACAGATACGCAGTATTTT
CDR3aa: CASSLEGQGIVTDTQYF

j_gene: TRBJ1-2
d_gene: NA
v_gene: TRBV10-3
abundance: many
CDR3nt: TGTGCCATCAGTGAGTCACAGAACTATGGCTACACCTTC
CDR3aa: CAISESQNYGYTF

j_gene: TRBJ2-7
d_gene: TRBD1
v_gene: TRBV28
abundance: many
CDR3nt: TGTGCCAGCAGTTCAGGGGGCGGATACGAGCAGTACTTC
CDR3aa: CASSSGGGYEQYF

j_gene: TRBJ2-5
d_gene: NA
v_gene: TRBV27
abundance: NA
CDR3nt: TGTGCCAGCAGTTTAAGCGAGTCAAAAGAGACCCAGTACTTC
CDR3aa: CASSLSESKETQYF

j_gene: TRBJ2-7
d_gene: TRBD2
v_gene: TRBV20-1
abundance: few
CDR3nt: TGCAGTGCTAGAAGGACTAGCGATCTCTACGAGCAGTACTTC
CDR3aa: CSARRTSDLYEQYF

j_gene: TRBJ1-2
d_gene: NA
v_gene: TRBV6-1
abundance: NA
CDR3nt: TGTGCCAGCATACCAGGTCGAGCTAACTATGGCTACACCTTC
CDR3aa: CASIPGRANYGYTF

j_gene: TRBJ1-2
d_gene: NA
v_gene: TRBV6-1
abundance: many
CDR3nt: TGTGCCAGCAGTGAAAAATGGCTAACAAAGACCTATGGCTACACCTTC
CDR3aa: CASSEKWLTKTYGYTF

j_gene: TRBJ2-1
d_gene: TRBD2
v_gene: TRBV7-9
abundance: many
CDR3nt: TGTGCCAGCAGGGCCGGGACTACCCCCTACAATGAGCAGTTCTTC
CDR3aa: CASRAGTTPYNEQFF

j_gene: TRBJ1-2
d_gene: NA
v_gene: TRBV7-8
abundance: many
CDR3nt: TGTGCCAGCAGCTTAGAACAGGTCCGGGGGCATGGCTACACCTTC
CDR3aa: CASSLEQVRGHGYTF

j_gene: TRBJ2-6
d_gene: NA
v_gene: TRBV28
abundance: NA
CDR3nt: TGTGCCAGCAGTTCTCGCCAGGGGAAGCCTGGGGCCAACGTCCTGACTTTC
CDR3aa: CASSSRQGKPGANVLTF

j_gene: TRBJ1-6
d_gene: NA
v_gene: TRBV24-1
abundance: NA
CDR3nt: TGTGCCACCAGTGATTTCGGGAGTTCTTCACCCCTCCACTTT
CDR3aa: CATSDFGSSSPLHF

j_gene: TRBJ2-2
d_gene: TRBD2
v_gene: TRBV18
abundance: NA
CDR3nt: TGTGCCAGCTCACCAACTAGCGGGATTGTCGGGGAGCTGTTTTTT
CDR3aa: CASSPTSGIVGELFF

j_gene: TRBJ1-1
d_gene: NA
v_gene: TRBV15
abundance: NA
CDR3nt: TGTGCCACCAGCAGAGATCGAGGGACCACTGAAGCTTTCTTT
CDR3aa: CATSRDRGTTEAFF

j_gene: TRBJ1-1
d_gene: NA
v_gene: TRBV20-1
abundance: many
CDR3nt: TGCAGTGCTAGGGTTAACAGGAACACTGAAGCTTTCTTT
CDR3aa: CSARVNRNTEAFF

j_gene: TRBJ2-1
d_gene: TRBD2
v_gene: TRBV2
abundance: once
CDR3nt: TGTGCCAGCAGTGCCCAGGGACTAGCGGGCTTCAATGAGCAGTTCTTC
CDR3aa: CASSAQGLAGFNEQFF

j_gene: TRBJ2-6
d_gene: NA
v_gene: TRBV5-1
abundance: NA
CDR3nt: TGCGCCAGCAGCTTGGCCATGGGCTCTGGGGCCAACGTCCTGACTTTC
CDR3aa: CASSLAMGSGANVLTF

j_gene: TRBJ2-7
d_gene: TRBD1
v_gene: TRBV6-1
abundance: many
CDR3nt: TGTGCCAGCAGCCTACCGGGACAGGTCTACGAGCAGTACTTC
CDR3aa: CASSLPGQVYEQYF

j_gene: TRBJ2-7
d_gene: NA
v_gene: TRBV20-1
abundance: many
CDR3nt: TGCACCACCGGTAGGGCAGACTACGAGCAGTACTTC
CDR3aa: CTTGRADYEQYF

j_gene: TRBJ2-1
d_gene: TRBD2
v_gene: TRBV29-1
abundance: NA
CDR3nt: TGCAGCGTTGAGACTAGCGGAAACAATGAGCAGTTCTTC
CDR3aa: CSVETSGNNEQFF